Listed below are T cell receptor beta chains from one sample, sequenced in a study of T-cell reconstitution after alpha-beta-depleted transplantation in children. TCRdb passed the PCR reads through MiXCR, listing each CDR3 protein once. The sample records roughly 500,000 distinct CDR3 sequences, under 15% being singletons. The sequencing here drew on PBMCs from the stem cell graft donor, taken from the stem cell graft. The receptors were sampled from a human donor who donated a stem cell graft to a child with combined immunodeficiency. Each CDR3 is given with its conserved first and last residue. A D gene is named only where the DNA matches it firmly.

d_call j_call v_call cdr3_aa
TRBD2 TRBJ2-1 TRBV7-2 CASSWGTSGSGEQFF
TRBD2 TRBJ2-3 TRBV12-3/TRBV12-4 CASSFRGSWTDTQYF
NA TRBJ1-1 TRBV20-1 CSASGFVGAFF
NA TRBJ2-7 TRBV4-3 CASSPNDGISEQYF
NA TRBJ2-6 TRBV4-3 CASSIDLSGANVLTF
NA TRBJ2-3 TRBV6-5 CASSYGGPRDTQYF
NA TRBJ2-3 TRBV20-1 CSARAGGADTQYF
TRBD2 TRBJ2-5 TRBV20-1 CSAREYRRGGPETQYF
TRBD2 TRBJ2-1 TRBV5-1 CASSDLAGVGNEQFF
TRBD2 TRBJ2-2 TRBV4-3 CASSQGTSGSYTGELFF
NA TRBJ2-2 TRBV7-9 CASIGRTDTGELFF
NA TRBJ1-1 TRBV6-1 CASIPLGGMNTEAFF
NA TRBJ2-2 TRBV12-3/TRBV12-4 CASSFPGDGELFF
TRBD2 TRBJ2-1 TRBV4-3 CASSQGPRGGGNEQFF
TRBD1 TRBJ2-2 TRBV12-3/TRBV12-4 CAGRIQGAGELFF
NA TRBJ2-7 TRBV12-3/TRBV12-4 CASSSGALSAYEQYF
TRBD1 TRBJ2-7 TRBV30 CAWSGGDSYYEQYF
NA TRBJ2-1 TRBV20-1 CSARDPSRNEQFF
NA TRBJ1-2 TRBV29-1 CSVEDHGGYTF
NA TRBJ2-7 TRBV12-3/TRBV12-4 CASSFWLNYEQYF
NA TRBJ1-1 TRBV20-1 CSAPSRGGEAFF
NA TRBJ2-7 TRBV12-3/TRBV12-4 CASSLARPGFYEQYF
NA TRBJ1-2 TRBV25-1 CASSEGWTSLNYGYTF
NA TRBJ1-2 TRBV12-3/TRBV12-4 CASRNVRGTYGYTF
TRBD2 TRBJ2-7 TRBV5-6 CASSVERGLGEQYF
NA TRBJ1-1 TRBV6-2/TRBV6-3 CASSYEPWQNWNTEAFF